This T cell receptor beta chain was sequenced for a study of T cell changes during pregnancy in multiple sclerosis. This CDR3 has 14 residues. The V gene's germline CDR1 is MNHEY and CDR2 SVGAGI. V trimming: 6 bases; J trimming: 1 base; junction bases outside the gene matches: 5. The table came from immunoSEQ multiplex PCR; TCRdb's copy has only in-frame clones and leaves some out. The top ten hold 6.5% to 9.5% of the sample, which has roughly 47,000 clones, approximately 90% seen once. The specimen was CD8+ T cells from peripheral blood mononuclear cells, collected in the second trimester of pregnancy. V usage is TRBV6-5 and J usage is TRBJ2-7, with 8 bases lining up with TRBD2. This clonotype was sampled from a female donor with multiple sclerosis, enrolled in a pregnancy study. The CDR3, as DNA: TGTGCCAGCAGCGTTAGCGGGGAGTCCTACGAGCAGTACTTC. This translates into CASSVSGESYEQYF.